The 12 T cell receptor beta chains below were found in one sample sequenced in a study of shared clonotypes between healthy human individuals. The naive CD8 fraction comprised CD45RO-negative cells positively selected for CCR7 and excluded terminally differentiated effector memory CD45RA+ cells. Assay used: immunoSEQ multiplex PCR; TCRdb lists only in-frame clones, some missing. This sample has around 2,000,000 clones, with about 92% found just once. The specimen sequenced was naive CD8+ T cells from PBMCs. The source is a man between 18 and 35 years old in good health. Some clones in this sample may be carry-over from other donors' samples.

This clone was found once. J is TRBJ1-1 and V is TRBV7-3, with TRBD1 matching over 9 bases. The CDR3 has 15 amino acids. Germline V gene data show CDR1 as SGHTA and CDR2 as FQGTGA. J lost 2 bases, V lost 5 bases, and 6 bases had no gene match. CDR3 DNA sequence: TGTGCCAGCAGCGAACGGACAGGGGTTAACACTGAAGCTTTCTTT. Its protein product is CASSERTGVNTEAFF.

This clone is a singleton in its sample. This sequence joins TRBV28 and TRBJ2-2; D is unresolved. The CDR3 runs 15 residues. V was trimmed by 5 bases and J by 4 bases, leaving 14 bases between them. CDR1 MDHEN and CDR2 SYDVKM come from the germline V gene. CDR3 in amino acids: CASSEDLYPTGELFF. In DNA, the CDR3 is TGTGCCAGCAGTGAGGACCTCTACCCCACCGGGGAGCTGTTTTTT.

The rearrangement uses TRBV7-8 and TRBJ1-5; D not certain. With 1 base removed from V and 1 base from J, the gap between germline ends came to 14 bases. The CDR3 is 17 residues long. The germline gives CDR1 SGHVS, CDR2 FQNEAQ. CDR3 nucleotides: TGTGCCAGCAGCTTAGGGTTGGCTTCAAGAAGCAATCAGCCCCAGCATTTT. Encoded protein: CASSLGLASRSNQPQHF.

V usage is TRBV30 and J usage is TRBJ2-7; possibly TRBD1 or TRBD2 for D (5 bases each). This CDR3 spans 16 amino acids. The V and J ends lost 1 base and 2 bases respectively, with 18 bases between them. Germline V gene sequence: CDR1 GTSNPN, CDR2 SVGIG (reference sequence). In nucleotides, the CDR3 is TGTGCCTGGAGTGGTCACGACGAATCGGGACCCTACGAGCAGTACTTC. Protein: CAWSGHDESGPYEQYF.

For this clone: Other DNA sequences from this sample encode an identical CDR3 as well. This chain connects TRBV5-1 to TRBJ2-7, with TRBD1 matching over 8 bases. After removal of 3 bases from V and 0 bases from J, the junction contained 2 bases not matched to a gene. The CDR3 has 14 residues. Germline V gives CDR1 SGHRS, CDR2 YFSETQ. CDR3 sequence (DNA): TGCGCCAGCAGCTGGACAGGGCTCTCCTACGAGCAGTACTTC. Its translation: CASSWTGLSYEQYF.

The chain recombines TRBV27 with TRBJ2-7, with TRBD2 as a possible D gene (6 bases). This CDR3 contains 16 residues. V was shortened by 6 bases and J by 3 bases, with 21 bases between the two germline ends. CDR1 is MNHEY and CDR2 is SMNVEV in the germline V gene (reference sequence). The CDR3, as DNA: TGTGCCAGCAGCCCCAACCGGGGAGGAAGAATCTACGAGCAGTACTTC. Amino acid sequence: CASSPNRGGRIYEQYF.

To note about this clone: This sample includes further DNA sequences coding for the same CDR3. The chain combines TRBV29-1 with TRBJ2-1; D is possibly TRBD1 (5 bases). The CDR3 spans 14 residues. Germline CDR1 reads SQVTM; CDR2 reads ANQGSEA. V dropped 1 base and J dropped 1 base, with 8 bases sitting between them. CDR3 amino acids: CSVEGGRSYNEQFF. CDR3 sequence (DNA): TGCAGCGTTGAAGGGGGCCGGTCCTACAATGAGCAGTTCTTC.

Only one count was recorded for this clone. This chain connects TRBV28 to TRBJ1-5; possibly TRBD1 for D (6 bases). There are 16 residues in the CDR3. Germline V gives CDR1 MDHEN, CDR2 SYDVKM. Trimming took 1 base from V and 2 from J, leaving 12 bases between them. The CDR3 DNA is TGTGCCAGCAGTTTATCTGGGGGCTCCGGCAATCAGCCCCAGCATTTT. Protein sequence: CASSLSGGSGNQPQHF.

The genes are TRBV6-1 and TRBJ2-7; D unresolved. Between the trimmed V and J ends, which lost 6 bases and 2 bases, there was a span of 14 bases. Looked up from germline, CDR1 is MNHNS and CDR2 is SASEGT. The CDR3 loop spans 14 amino acids. In DNA form, the CDR3 reads TGTGCCAGCAGCCCCATTTGGAGCACCTACGAGCAGTACTTC. Encoded protein: CASSPIWSTYEQYF.

The chain combines TRBV6-5 with TRBJ2-2; D is undetermined. CDR1 is MNHEY and CDR2 is SVGAGI in the germline V gene. The V end lost 2 bases, the J end lost 4 bases, and 8 bases lay between the germline ends. The CDR3 contains 14 residues. Here the CDR3 reads CASSYGRSTGELFF. CDR3 sequence (DNA): TGTGCCAGCAGTTACGGTCGTAGCACCGGGGAGCTGTTTTTT.

V is TRBV15 and J is TRBJ2-1; 10 nucleotides agree with TRBD2. Germline CDR1 is LNHNV and CDR2 is YYDKDF (reference sequence). V lost 5 bases and J lost 4; bases outside the gene matches: 14. There are 18 residues in the CDR3. The CDR3 bases are TGTGCCACCAGCCCTCGGACAAGCGGGAGGGCGTTGTACAATGAGCAGTTCTTC. Its protein product is CATSPRTSGRALYNEQFF.

V is TRBV7-9 and J is TRBJ2-7; D assignment may be TRBD1 or TRBD2 (5 bases each). Looked up from germline, CDR1 is SEHNR and CDR2 is FQNEAQ (reference sequence). V gave up 4 bases and J gave up 6 bases, with 10 bases separating them. The CDR3 is made up of 12 amino acids. The CDR3 bases are TGTGCCAGCAGCTCCTGGGACGCCGAGCAGTACTTC. It translates to CASSSWDAEQYF.